Listed below are T cell receptor beta chains from one sample, sequenced in a study of CD8 T cells in Susac syndrome. TCRdb processed the immunoSEQ multiplex PCR reads anew with MiXCR; each CDR3 protein has one entry. The sample contains tens of thousands of distinct CDR3 sequences, around 94% of which appear only once. Sequencing input: CD8+ T cells from PBMCs. These receptors were taken from a human donor in good health. Each CDR3 is given without its conserved first and last residue. Each record gives: CDR3 protein, V gene, J gene.

AWSEETVLNTEAF	TRBV30	TRBJ1-1
ASSVGAGGNEKLF	TRBV9	TRBJ1-4
SVWQLNTEAF	TRBV29-1	TRBJ1-1
ASSQEGQGRANTEAF	TRBV4-1	TRBJ1-1
ASSKGPGYNEQF	TRBV4-1	TRBJ2-1
ASSPPDREGQPQH	TRBV7-9	TRBJ1-5
ASSQTGEGFYNEQF	TRBV18	TRBJ2-1
ASSLLAATYEQY	TRBV7-2	TRBJ2-7
ASSSLLYNEQF	TRBV7-2	TRBJ2-1
SASQYWGQGNGQPQH	TRBV20-1	TRBJ1-5
ASDFFGHEARGNQPQH	TRBV23-1	TRBJ1-5
ATSDQPGDETQY	TRBV24-1	TRBJ2-5
SARVGLGSTDTQY	TRBV20-1	TRBJ2-3
ASSLAGQNNEQF	TRBV7-9	TRBJ2-1
SATTAVKDIQY	TRBV20-1	TRBJ2-4
ASSPQGSNEKLF	TRBV23-1	TRBJ1-4
ASSLSRLRIKY	TRBV27	TRBJ2-5
AWSVRWDRGNDGYT	TRBV30	TRBJ1-2
ASSFEAEAF	TRBV12-3/TRBV12-4	TRBJ1-1
ASSVSVAGTLNEQF	TRBV9	TRBJ2-1
ASSGVRTSGRGLGNEQF	TRBV28	TRBJ2-1
ASSLSRGNFEQF	TRBV11-2	TRBJ2-1
SVGGREAEAF	TRBV29-1	TRBJ1-1